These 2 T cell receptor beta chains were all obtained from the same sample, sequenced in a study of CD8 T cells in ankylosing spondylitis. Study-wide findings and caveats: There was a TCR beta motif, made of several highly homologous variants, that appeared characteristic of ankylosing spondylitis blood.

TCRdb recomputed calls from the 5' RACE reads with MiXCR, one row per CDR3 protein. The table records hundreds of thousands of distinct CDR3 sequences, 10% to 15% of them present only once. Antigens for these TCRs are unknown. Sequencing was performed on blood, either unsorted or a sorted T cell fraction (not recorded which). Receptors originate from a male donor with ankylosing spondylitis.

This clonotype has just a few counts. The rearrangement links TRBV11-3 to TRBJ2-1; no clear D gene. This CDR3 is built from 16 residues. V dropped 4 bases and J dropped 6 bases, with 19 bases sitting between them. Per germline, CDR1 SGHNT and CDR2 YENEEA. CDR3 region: CASSSPSRPWFNEQFF. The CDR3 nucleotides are TGTGCCAGCAGCTCCCCTTCGCGGCCATGGTTCAATGAGCAGTTCTTC.

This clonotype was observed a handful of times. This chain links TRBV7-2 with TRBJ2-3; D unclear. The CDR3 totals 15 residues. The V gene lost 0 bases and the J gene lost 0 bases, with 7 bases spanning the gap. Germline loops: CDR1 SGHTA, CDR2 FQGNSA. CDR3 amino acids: CASSLAAASTDTQYF. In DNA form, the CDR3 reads TGTGCCAGCAGCTTAGCAGCAGCTAGCACAGATACGCAGTATTTT.